Below are 31 T cell receptor beta chains sequenced from a single sample in a study of neurological immune-mediated disorders. Using its own MiXCR run on the 5' RACE reads, TCRdb lists one record per CDR3 protein. The table lists around 71,000 distinct CDR3 sequences, approximately 15% of them singletons, with around 4.6% in the top ten. Time point given: longitudinal time-point 1 (baseline). Sequenced sample: PBMCs. The receptors were sampled from a female donor with HTLV-1-associated myelopathy (HAM/TSP).

The sample holds many counts of this clonotype. V and J are TRBV20-1 and TRBJ2-5; unclear D gene. Germline loops: CDR1 DFQATT, CDR2 SNEGSKA (reference sequence). V lost 4 bases to trimming and J lost 0 bases, with 9 bases between them. The CDR3 length is 13 residues. The CDR3 DNA is TGCAGTGCTATCACACCGTACCAAGAGACCCAGTACTTC. It specifies CSAITPYQETQYF.

Comments on this clonotype: A much larger clone differs from this one at a single base, so this may be a read error. The J gene is TRBJ2-7, the V gene TRBV5-1; 8 positions agree with TRBD1. This CDR3 comprises 14 residues. Germline lookup yields CDR1 SGHRS and CDR2 YFSETQ. This chain's CDR3 is CSSSFGQGNYEQYF. CDR3 coding DNA: TGCTCCAGCAGCTTTGGACAGGGAAACTACGAGCAGTACTTC.

This clonotype appeared many times. The rearrangement links TRBV5-1 to TRBJ1-4; D is unclear. CDR1 is SGHRS and CDR2 is YFSETQ in the germline V gene. This CDR3 region has 13 residues. V dropped 2 bases and J dropped 7 bases, with 9 bases sitting between them. This CDR3 reads CASSFGTAEKLFF. CDR3 sequence (DNA): TGCGCCAGCAGCTTCGGAACAGCTGAAAAACTGTTTTTT.

This clonotype was picked up many times. The chain carries TRBV6-2 or TRBV6-3 and TRBJ2-1, with 9 positions matching TRBD2. From germline, CDR1 is MNHEY and CDR2 SVGEGT. V dropped 6 bases and J dropped 8; count of bases not matched to a gene: 11. The CDR3 spans 15 residues. The CDR3 DNA sequence: TGTGCCAGCAGCCATCCTAGCGGGGAAGGCGATGAGCAGTTCTTC. Encoded protein: CASSHPSGEGDEQFF.

This clonotype was counted between two and nine times. The rearrangement links TRBV4-1 to TRBJ1-3, with TRBD1 as a possible D gene (6 bases). The V end lost 0 bases, the J end lost 1 base, and 13 bases lay between the germline ends. Germline CDR1 MGHRA, CDR2 YSYEKL. This CDR3 has 17 residues. DNA of the CDR3: TGCGCCAGCAGCCAAGATGAGGGGGGTCGGTCTGGAAACACCATATATTTT. Its translation: CASSQDEGGRSGNTIYF.

This clonotype was counted ten times or more. This chain uses TRBV20-1 with TRBJ2-3, with D maybe TRBD1 (5 bases). Germline assignment: CDR1 DFQATT and CDR2 SNEGSKA (reference sequence). The CDR3 runs 15 residues. The V and J ends lost 6 bases and 0 bases respectively, with 16 bases between them. CDR3 coding DNA: TGCAGTGCCCTTGGCGTGGGGCTTAGCACAGATACGCAGTATTTT. It yields the protein CSALGVGLSTDTQYF.

This clonotype was seen repeatedly, ten times or more. The V call is TRBV20-1, the J call TRBJ2-1; the D is unclear. This CDR3 has 14 residues. Germline values: CDR1 DFQATT, CDR2 SNEGSKA (reference sequence). Deletions cut 0 bases from V and 4 bases from J, with 10 bases between. Here the CDR3 reads CSARDLVGYNEQFF. As DNA, the CDR3 is TGCAGTGCTAGAGATCTAGTGGGGTACAATGAGCAGTTCTTC.

As regards this clonotype: Since a much larger clone is just one base distant, this may be a read error. V usage is TRBV9 and J usage is TRBJ2-7, with D possibly being TRBD2 (5 bases). CDR1 and CDR2 (germline): SGDLS, YYNGEE. The CDR3 has 13 residues. CDR3 sequence: CASSVSPGNEQNF. CDR3 sequence (DNA): TGTGCCAGCAGCGTAAGCCCGGGAAACGAGCAGAACTTC.

The rearrangement joins TRBV6-1 to TRBJ2-1; 7 bases align to TRBD1. The germline V gene encodes CDR1 MNHNS and CDR2 SASEGT. This CDR3 region has 13 residues. The ends lost 10 bases at V and 0 bases at J; junction bases unmatched: 3. CDR3 in DNA: TGTGCCATAGGGGACAGCTCCTACAATGAGCAGTTCTTC. Amino acids: CAIGDSSYNEQFF.

This clonotype was seen many times. The V gene is TRBV28, the J gene TRBJ1-2, with 9 bases fitting TRBD1. The CDR3 runs to 16 residues. After removal of 6 bases from V and 0 bases from J, the junction contained 8 bases not matched to a gene. The V gene's germline CDR1 is MDHEN and CDR2 SYDVKM. Written as DNA, the CDR3 is TGTGCCAGCAGACCCGACCGGGACAGGGCTAACTATGGCTACACCTTC. Amino acid sequence: CASRPDRDRANYGYTF.

This clonotype was detected many times. One junction end does not reproduce the germline sequence, and a read error may be involved. The chain recombines TRBV28 with TRBJ2-1; 7 nucleotides agree with TRBD1. Per the germline V gene, CDR1 is MDHEN and CDR2 is SYDVKM. This CDR3 has 15 amino acids. The CDR3 loop reads CASSFNRGSYNEQFF. In DNA, the CDR3 is TGTGCCAGTAGTTTCAACAGGGGCTCCTACAATGAGCAGTTCTTC.

The chain couples TRBV5-1 to TRBJ2-1; D uncertain. The germline gives CDR1 SGHRS, CDR2 YFSETQ. Deletions cut 5 bases from V and 0 bases from J, with 12 bases between. This CDR3 region has 15 residues. The DNA for the CDR3 is TGCGCCAGCAGGGAACAGCCCAGCTCCTACAATGAGCAGTTCTTC. Translating gives CASREQPSSYNEQFF.

The table lists this clonotype with many counts. The chain links TRBV28 to TRBJ1-3; D remains ambiguous. Trimming removed 5 bases at V and 4 bases at J, with 9 bases between. From germline, CDR1 is MDHEN and CDR2 SYDVKM. This CDR3 has 13 amino acids. CDR3 region: CASSPRTGNTIYF. The CDR3 DNA reads TGTGCCAGCAGTCCCCGAACCGGAAACACCATATATTTT.

The chain recombines TRBV29-1 with TRBJ2-6; D gene unclear. The CDR3 is made up of 14 amino acids. The germline V gene encodes CDR1 SQVTM and CDR2 ANQGSEA. V was trimmed by 4 bases and J by 0 bases, leaving 7 bases between them. This CDR3 reads CSVVSVSGANVLTF. DNA of the CDR3: TGCAGCGTTGTAAGTGTCTCTGGGGCCAACGTCCTGACTTTC. The full variable domain, its missing parts supplied by reference TRBV29-1 and TRBJ2-6, is SAVISQKPSRDICQRGTSLTIQCQVDSQVTMMFWYRQQPGQSLTLIATANQGSEATYESGFVIDKFPISRPNLTFSTLTVSNMSPEDSSIYLCSVVSVSGANVLTFGAGSRLTVL.

This clonotype was recorded many times. CDR3 sequence: CSARGQVNTEAFF. The DNA for the CDR3 is TGCAGTGCTAGGGGACAGGTGAACACTGAAGCTTTCTTT. The chain couples TRBV20-1 to TRBJ1-1; TRBD1 matches at 8 bases. Germline-derived CDR1 and CDR2 are DFQATT and SNEGSKA (reference sequence). The CDR3 is 13 residues long. With 3 bases clipped from V and 0 bases from J, the junction kept 0 bases outside the gene matches.

This clonotype appeared many times. J is TRBJ1-3 and V is TRBV29-1; 8 bases are shared with TRBD1. The CDR3 has 12 residues. Trimming at V came to 4 bases and at J to 5 bases, leaving 1 base not matched to a gene. Germline V gene sequence: CDR1 SQVTM, CDR2 ANQGSEA. The CDR3 DNA reads TGCAGCGTTGGGACAGGGAGAAACACCATATATTTT. It translates to CSVGTGRNTIYF.

Only a few counts were recorded for this clonotype. A read error may be the cause here, since a much bigger clone is one base away. The gene calls are TRBV5-1 and TRBJ2-7; TRBD1 is a possible D gene (5 bases). In germline, CDR1 is SGHRS, CDR2 YFSETQ. The CDR3 extends over 14 amino acids. CDR3: CTSSLGQLSYEQYF. The DNA of the CDR3 is TGCACCAGCAGCTTGGGGCAGCTTAGCTACGAGCAGTACTTC. The full variable domain, in which reference TRBV5-1 and TRBJ2-7 provide the parts outside the CDR3, is KAGVTQTPRYLIKTRGQQVTLSCSPISGHRSVSWYQQTPGQGLQFLFEYFSETQRNKGNFPGRFSGRQFSNSRSEMNVSTLELGDSALYLCTSSLGQLSYEQYFGPGTRLTVT.

This clonotype came up many times. The chain carries TRBV28 and TRBJ2-1; 8 bases are shared with TRBD2. This CDR3 is built from 12 residues. The ends lost 6 bases at V and 10 bases at J; junction bases unmatched: 5. The germline V gene encodes CDR1 MDHEN and CDR2 SYDVKM. Here the CDR3 reads CASSVAGKEQFF. CDR3 sequence (DNA): TGTGCCAGCAGCGTAGCGGGGAAAGAGCAGTTCTTC.

Of note for this clonotype: This may be a read error, as it is one base from a much larger clone. The chain links TRBV20-1 to TRBJ2-1, with a possible D match to TRBD2 (6 bases). This CDR3 has 15 residues. CDR1 DFQATT and CDR2 SNEGSKA come from the germline V gene (reference sequence). Trimming left V 7 bases short and J 2 bases short, with 18 bases between. This CDR3 is CSGEDITGTYNEQFF. The CDR3 nucleotides read TGCAGTGGGGAGGACATTACCGGAACCTACAATGAGCAGTTCTTC.

This clonotype occurred many times. The rearrangement links TRBV28 to TRBJ2-3; 13 nucleotides match TRBD2. J was trimmed by 4 bases and V by 5 bases; bases with no gene match: 3. The CDR3 length is 15 residues. Looked up from germline, CDR1 is MDHEN and CDR2 is SYDVKM. CDR3 in DNA: TGTGCCAGCAGTGGGGGACTAGCGGGGTCAGATACGCAGTATTTT. Residues: CASSGGLAGSDTQYF. Full variable domain (outside the CDR3, taken from reference TRBV28 and TRBJ2-3): DVKVTQSSRYLVKRTGEKVFLECVQDMDHENMFWYRQDPGLGLRLIYFSYDVKMKEKGDIPEGYSVSREKKERFSLILESASTNQTSMYLCASSGGLAGSDTQYFGPGTRLTVL.

The chain employs TRBV10-3 and TRBJ2-5; 11 bases match TRBD2. Trimming removed 2 bases from V and 3 bases from J; junction bases left unmatched: 5. The CDR3 contains 16 residues. Looked up from germline, CDR1 is ENHRY and CDR2 is SYGVKD. The DNA of the CDR3 is TGTGCCATCAGTGAGACCCCGACTAGCGGGGAAGAGACCCAGTACTTC. This translates into CAISETPTSGEETQYF.

This clonotype was picked up many times. This sequence joins TRBV5-5 and TRBJ2-6; perhaps TRBD2 as D (5 bases). Germline V gene lookup returns CDR1 SGHKS and CDR2 YYEKEE (reference sequence). V was trimmed by 5 bases and J by 0 bases, leaving 12 bases between them. The CDR3 is made up of 16 amino acids. CDR3 nucleotide sequence: TGTGCCAGCAGTACCGACCGGGGCTCTGGGGCCAACGTCCTGACTTTC. It encodes CASSTDRGSGANVLTF.

This clonotype has ten or more counts. CDR3 sequence: CATSDGSFGGVADTQYF. In nucleotides, the CDR3 is TGTGCCACCAGTGATGGATCGTTCGGGGGGGTCGCAGATACGCAGTATTTT. This chain joins TRBV24-1 and TRBJ2-3, with 8 nucleotides matching TRBD2. Looked up from germline, CDR1 is KGHDR and CDR2 is SFDVKD. V shed 3 bases and J 4 bases; nucleotides not matched to a gene: 11. The CDR3 spans 17 residues.

This clonotype was counted a few times. The genes are TRBV5-1 and TRBJ1-2; D is undetermined. Germline lookup yields CDR1 SGHRS and CDR2 YFSETQ. This CDR3 comprises 14 residues. The V end was cut by 4 bases, the J end by 5 bases, with 15 bases between. CDR3 nucleotide sequence: TGCGCCAGCAGCACCTCCGGGATCCCATATGGCTACACCTTC. It specifies CASSTSGIPYGYTF.

This clonotype was observed many times. The CDR3: CASSWGVLTDTQYF. CDR3 DNA sequence: TGTGCCAGCAGCTGGGGGGTGCTCACAGATACGCAGTATTTT. The V and J genes are TRBV7-2 and TRBJ2-3, with D maybe TRBD2 (6 bases). The CDR3 runs 14 residues. Trimming left V 4 bases short and J 2 bases short, with 10 bases between. The germline V gene has CDR1 SGHTA and CDR2 FQGNSA.

This rearrangement joins TRBV30 to TRBJ2-7; 8 nucleotides line up with TRBD2. V dropped 4 bases and J dropped 1; count of bases not matched to a gene: 6. CDR1 is GTSNPN, CDR2 SVGIG, per germline (reference sequence). This CDR3 comprises 14 residues. CDR3 amino acids: CAWTRRGGSYEQYF. The CDR3 region has the DNA TGTGCCTGGACGAGACGGGGGGGTTCCTACGAGCAGTACTTC.

The chain has TRBV5-1 and TRBJ2-1; maybe TRBD2 (7 bases). The germline V and J ends were trimmed by 1 base and 7 bases, with 18 bases remaining between them. CDR1 SGHRS and CDR2 YFSETQ come from the germline V gene. The CDR3 totals 16 residues. The CDR3 DNA reads TGCGCCAGCAGCTTGTCAGGGGACTACCTCCGGAATGAGCAGTTCTTC. Its translation is CASSLSGDYLRNEQFF.

This clonotype was counted at least ten times. The chain recombines TRBV5-6 with TRBJ1-4, with TRBD1 matching over 8 bases. The V gene end was trimmed by 4 bases and the J gene end by 8 bases; junction bases not matched to a gene: 10. Per germline, CDR1 SGHDT and CDR2 YYEEEE. The CDR3 is made up of 15 amino acids. CDR3 nucleotide sequence: TGTGCCAGCAGCAAATACCGGGACAGGTCAGAAAAACTGTTTTTT. Translated: CASSKYRDRSEKLFF.

At least ten counts were recorded for this clonotype. V is TRBV6-6 and J is TRBJ1-1; 8 nucleotides align to TRBD1. CDR1 is MNHNY, CDR2 SVGAGI, per germline (reference sequence). The J segment lost 10 bases and the V segment lost 7 bases, leaving 5 bases of the junction unmatched. The CDR3 spans 11 residues. The CDR3 reads CASTDTGGAFF. The CDR3 DNA reads TGTGCCAGCACCGACACAGGGGGAGCTTTCTTT.

This clonotype showed up just a few times. The CDR3 spells CASSYQRGDSPLHF. The CDR3 bases are TGTGCCAGCAGTTACCAAAGGGGCGATTCACCCCTCCACTTT. The V gene is TRBV6-5, the J gene TRBJ1-6; maybe TRBD1 (5 bases). The V and J ends lost 2 bases and 8 bases respectively, with 10 bases between them. Germline values: CDR1 MNHEY, CDR2 SVGAGI. The CDR3 sequence is 14 residues long.

This clonotype occurred many times. This sequence joins TRBV20-1 and TRBJ2-7; no reliable D call. The CDR3 contains 13 residues. V was clipped by 3 bases and J by 0 bases, with 9 bases between them. The germline V gene encodes CDR1 DFQATT and CDR2 SNEGSKA (reference sequence). CDR3 region: CSASWPSSYEQYF. CDR3 coding DNA: TGCAGTGCTAGTTGGCCGAGCTCCTACGAGCAGTACTTC.